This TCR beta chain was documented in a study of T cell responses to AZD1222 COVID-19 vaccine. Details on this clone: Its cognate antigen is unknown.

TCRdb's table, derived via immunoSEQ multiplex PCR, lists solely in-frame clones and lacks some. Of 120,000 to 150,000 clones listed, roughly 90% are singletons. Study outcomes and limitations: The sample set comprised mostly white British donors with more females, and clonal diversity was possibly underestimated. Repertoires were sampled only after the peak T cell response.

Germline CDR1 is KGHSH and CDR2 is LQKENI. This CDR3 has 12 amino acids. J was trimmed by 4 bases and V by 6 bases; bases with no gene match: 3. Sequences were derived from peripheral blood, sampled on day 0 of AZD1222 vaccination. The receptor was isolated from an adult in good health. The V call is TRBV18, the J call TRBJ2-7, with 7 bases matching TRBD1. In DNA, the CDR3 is TGTGCCAGCTCTCCCAGGGGGTACGAGCAGTACTTC. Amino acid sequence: CASSPRGYEQYF.